A selection of T cell receptor beta chains follows, all from one sample in a study of blood T cell repertoires in COVID-19. The assay was immunoSEQ multiplex PCR, and TCRdb's table has in-frame clones only and misses some. The sample includes some 120,000 clones, about 86% seen only once; the top ten take approximately 6.3%. What was sequenced was peripheral blood. The receptor source for this set is an elderly man with active or convalescent COVID-19. CDR3s include the opening cysteine and the closing phenylalanine or tryptophan. A D gene is named only where the DNA matches it firmly. Some rows have no size entry. The others give once, few or many, or a class for an expanded clone.

NA	TRBV5-1	TRBJ2-3	TRBD2	CASSLKGLAGEGGTDTQYF	TGCGCCAGCAGCTTGAAAGGACTAGCGGGGGAAGGGGGCACAGATACGCAGTATTTT
NA	TRBV3-1/TRBV3-2	TRBJ2-7	NA	CASSQGHTGREQYF	TGTGCCAGCAGCCAAGGACACACAGGGCGCGAGCAGTACTTC
NA	TRBV29-1	TRBJ2-5	TRBD2	CSVEDEGLAVETQYF	TGCAGCGTTGAAGATGAGGGACTAGCGGTAGAGACCCAGTACTTC
few	TRBV6-4	TRBJ1-2	TRBD1	CASSLPGTGPYYGYTF	TGTGCCAGCAGTCTTCCCGGGACAGGGCCATACTATGGCTACACCTTC
once	TRBV9	TRBJ2-2	NA	CASSSRGGGNTGELFF	TGTGCCAGCAGCTCCCGAGGGGGGGGGAACACCGGGGAGCTGTTTTTT
NA	TRBV5-1	TRBJ1-4	NA	CASSSGPTNEKLFF	TGCGCCAGCAGCTCAGGGCCGACTAATGAAAAACTGTTTTTT
NA	TRBV18	TRBJ1-5	NA	CASSPAAGDQPQHF	TGTGCCAGCTCACCGGCGGCGGGGGATCAGCCCCAGCATTTT
NA	TRBV6-2/TRBV6-3	TRBJ2-4	TRBD2	CASSPPPLAGPWVSKNIQYF	TGTGCCAGCAGTCCACCCCCCCTAGCGGGGCCTTGGGTATCCAAAAACATTCAGTACTTC
NA	TRBV2	TRBJ2-4	NA	CASRDGQLAKNIQYF	TGTGCCAGCAGAGACGGACAGCTAGCCAAAAACATTCAGTACTTC
once	TRBV4-3	TRBJ1-4	NA	CASSQDLNEKLFF	TGCGCCAGCAGCCAAGATCTGAATGAAAAACTGTTTTTT
NA	TRBV9	TRBJ2-3	TRBD2	CASSPPVAGAVAGTQYF	TGTGCCAGCAGCCCTCCGGTAGCGGGGGCTGTGGCAGGTACGCAGTATTTT
NA	TRBV19	TRBJ1-5	TRBD1	CASTGGLNQPQHF	TGTGCCAGTACAGGGGGCCTCAATCAGCCCCAGCATTTT
NA	TRBV7-8	TRBJ2-1	TRBD2	CASSLRGLAGGIEQFF	TGTGCCAGCAGCTTAAGGGGACTAGCGGGGGGTATTGAGCAGTTCTTC
NA	TRBV5-4	TRBJ1-1	NA	CASYLGGVLDTEAFF	TGTGCCAGCTATCTGGGAGGGGTATTGGACACTGAAGCTTTCTTT
NA	TRBV6-4	TRBJ2-3	NA	CASRGASSDTQYF	TGTGCCAGCAGGGGGGCCTCCTCGGATACGCAGTATTTT
NA	TRBV28	TRBJ1-1	NA	CASSPFTEAFF	TGTGCCAGCAGTCCTTTCACTGAAGCTTTCTTT
NA	TRBV10-3	TRBJ2-3	NA	CATSQVTDTQYF	TGTGCCACCTCCCAGGTAACAGATACGCAGTATTTT
NA	TRBV19	TRBJ1-5	TRBD1	CASSPWTGGHNQPQHF	TGTGCCAGTAGTCCTTGGACAGGGGGTCACAATCAGCCCCAGCATTTT
NA	TRBV6-1	TRBJ1-2	NA	CASSEALPGLYGYTF	TGTGCCAGCAGTGAAGCGCTTCCCGGACTGTATGGCTACACCTTC
NA	TRBV2	TRBJ2-3	TRBD2	CASSGQRGGLDTQYF	TGTGCCAGCAGTGGACAGCGGGGGGGCCTAGATACGCAGTATTTT
few	TRBV4-1	TRBJ2-5	TRBD1	CASSQVPGQGTETQYF	TGCGCCAGCAGCCAAGTCCCGGGACAGGGGACGGAGACCCAGTACTTC
NA	TRBV7-2	TRBJ1-1	NA	CASSLARDIGNEAFF	TGTGCCAGCAGCTTGGCACGGGATATCGGAAATGAAGCTTTCTTT
NA	TRBV9	TRBJ2-4	TRBD1	CASSVGTGGVKNIQYF	TGTGCCAGCAGCGTAGGGACAGGGGGTGTCAAAAACATTCAGTACTTC
NA	TRBV9	TRBJ2-3	NA	CASSVEGGASADTQYF	TGTGCCAGCAGCGTAGAAGGGGGGGCGAGCGCCGATACGCAGTATTTT
NA	TRBV7-3	TRBJ2-5	NA	CASSLDGTLGETQYF	TGTGCCAGCAGCTTAGACGGGACATTAGGAGAGACCCAGTACTTC
NA	TRBV25-1	TRBJ2-4	TRBD2	CASSPPAGGGAKNIQYF	TGTGCCAGCAGCCCCCCGGCTGGGGGGGGAGCCAAAAACATTCAGTACTTC
NA	TRBV3-1/TRBV3-2	TRBJ1-2	TRBD1	CASRQGIGTINYGYTF	TGTGCCAGCAGACAGGGGATCGGGACGATAAACTATGGCTACACCTTC
NA	TRBV3-1/TRBV3-2	TRBJ1-3	NA	CASSSTQGGNTIYF	TGTGCCAGCAGTTCCACTCAGGGGGGAAACACCATATATTTT
NA	TRBV7-9	TRBJ2-2	TRBD1	CASRFTGQGPGELFF	TGTGCCAGCAGATTCACGGGACAGGGGCCCGGGGAGCTGTTTTTT
NA	TRBV10-3	TRBJ2-7	NA	CAISETGYEQYF	TGTGCCATCAGTGAGACAGGCTACGAGCAGTACTTC
once	TRBV5-4	TRBJ2-5	NA	CASSLGLVNQETQYF	TGTGCCAGCAGCTTGGGGCTAGTGAACCAAGAGACCCAGTACTTC
NA	TRBV10-3	TRBJ2-7	TRBD1	CAISVRQGSNEQYF	TGTGCCATCAGTGTGAGACAGGGGTCAAACGAGCAGTACTTC
NA	TRBV27	TRBJ2-6	NA	CASSLFGQTGANVLTF	TGTGCCAGCAGTTTATTTGGACAAACCGGGGCCAACGTCCTGACTTTC
NA	TRBV5-1	TRBJ2-5	TRBD1	CASSPRQGALETQYF	TGCGCCAGCAGCCCTAGACAGGGGGCATTAGAGACCCAGTACTTC
NA	TRBV20-1	TRBJ2-3	TRBD2	CSASATSGAWRTDTQYF	TGCAGTGCTAGTGCGACTAGCGGGGCCTGGAGAACAGATACGCAGTATTTT
NA	TRBV5-1	TRBJ2-3	TRBD2	CASSRAVASGGDTQYF	TGCGCCAGCAGCAGGGCCGTGGCTAGCGGGGGAGATACGCAGTATTTT
NA	TRBV7-9	TRBJ1-5	NA	CASSLGEPPSNQPQHF	TGTGCCAGCAGCTTAGGAGAACCTCCTAGCAATCAGCCCCAGCATTTT
NA	TRBV11-3	TRBJ2-1	TRBD2	CASAKGGTYNEQFF	TGTGCCAGCGCAAAGGGAGGGACCTACAATGAGCAGTTCTTC
NA	TRBV7-2	TRBJ2-3	NA	CASSSRTSTDTQYF	TGTGCCAGCAGCTCCAGGACTAGCACAGATACGCAGTATTTT
NA	TRBV6-2/TRBV6-3	TRBJ2-1	NA	CASSNFYEQFF	TGTGCCAGCAGCAACTTCTATGAGCAGTTCTTC
few	TRBV19	TRBJ1-2	NA	CASTEYNYGYTF	TGTGCCAGTACCGAGTATAACTATGGCTACACCTTC
few	TRBV11-3	TRBJ1-1	NA	CASSRGGSNTEAFF	TGTGCCAGCAGCCGAGGTGGGTCGAACACTGAAGCTTTCTTT
NA	TRBV19	TRBJ2-2	TRBD1	CASSMLETGGTGELFF	TGTGCCAGTAGTATGTTGGAGACAGGGGGCACCGGGGAGCTGTTTTTT
NA	TRBV5-1	TRBJ1-1	NA	CASSKGQNTEAFF	TGCGCCAGCAGCAAGGGACAGAACACTGAAGCTTTCTTT